Listed below are T cell receptor beta chains from one sample, sequenced in a study of shared clonotypes between healthy human individuals. Assay used: immunoSEQ multiplex PCR; TCRdb lists only in-frame clones, some missing. The table lists about 450,000 clones, 79% of them singletons, with more than 10% in the top ten. Sequencing was performed on PBMCs. These receptors were collected from a middle-aged woman in good health. Some clones in this sample may be carry-over from other donors' samples. Both conserved end residues are part of each CDR3. D genes are given only for firm matches. Size tells how often a clone was seen (once, few, many) or the class of an expanded clone, and some rows leave it out.

TRBJ2-7 | . | TRBV15 | once | TGTGCCACCAGCAGAAATCCGGACTATAGGTCCTACGAGCAGTACTTC | CATSRNPDYRSYEQYF
TRBJ2-5 | TRBD2 | TRBV7-2 | once | TGTGCCAGCAGCTCGGGACTAGCGGGAGGTGTAGAGACCCAGTACTTC | CASSSGLAGGVETQYF
TRBJ2-2 | . | TRBV28 | few | TGTGCCACCGGACGGAGGAACACCGGGGAGCTGTTTTTT | CATGRRNTGELFF
TRBJ2-1 | . | TRBV5-1 | many | TGCGCCAGCAGCTTGGATCCGGTGGGGTCCTACAATGAGCAGTTCTTC | CASSLDPVGSYNEQFF
TRBJ2-1 | TRBD1 | TRBV28 | . | TGTGCCAGCAGCAAAACAGGGGTAAGATACAATGAGCAGTTCTTC | CASSKTGVRYNEQFF
TRBJ2-5 | . | TRBV27 | . | TGTGCCAGCAGTTTAGTCCGGGATGGGCAAGAGACCCAGTACTTC | CASSLVRDGQETQYF
TRBJ2-5 | . | TRBV11-2 | . | TGTGCCAGCAGCTGGACAGATTCCCAAGAGACCCAGTACTTC | CASSWTDSQETQYF
TRBJ1-1 | . | TRBV6-6 | . | TGTGCCAGCAGTTACGGACCGAGTGAAGCTTTCTTT | CASSYGPSEAFF
TRBJ2-2 | . | TRBV11-2 | . | TGTGCCAGCAGTCAAGACAGGACCGGGGAGCTGTTTTTT | CASSQDRTGELFF
TRBJ1-5 | . | TRBV7-9 | once | TGTGCCAGCAGCTTAGGTAATAGCAATCAGCCCCAGCATTTT | CASSLGNSNQPQHF
TRBJ2-5 | TRBD1 | TRBV28 | few | TGTGCCAGCTCCAATTGGGCCTCCGGGACAGGGAAGAAGACCCAGTACTTC | CASSNWASGTGKKTQYF
TRBJ2-1 | . | TRBV5-1 | . | TGCGCCAGCAGGTTGTATTACACCCCCTCGCTGGATGAGCAGTTCTTC | CASRLYYTPSLDEQFF
TRBJ1-2 | . | TRBV5-1 | . | TGCGCCAGCAGCTTGGGGTTTGGGGATTATGGCTACACCTTC | CASSLGFGDYGYTF
TRBJ2-2 | . | TRBV6-4 | . | TGTGCCAGCAGTGAGGGTCAGGACACCGGGGAGCTGTTTTTT | CASSEGQDTGELFF
TRBJ2-3 | . | TRBV7-5 | . | TGTGCCAGCAGCCTCGTGCTAGCGGGAGGGCCCAGCACAGATACGCAGTATTTT | CASSLVLAGGPSTDTQYF
TRBJ1-2 | . | TRBV5-1 | . | TGCGCCAGCAGCTTGGAGGGGGGCGGCTATGGCTACACCTTC | CASSLEGGGYGYTF
TRBJ2-3 | . | TRBV5-4 | . | TGTGCCAGCAGCTTGACGACGGGGGGCCGGGCAGATACGCAGTATTTT | CASSLTTGGRADTQYF
TRBJ2-1 | . | TRBV15 | . | TGTGCCACCAGTCGGGACTTCACCTACAATGAGCAGTTCTTC | CATSRDFTYNEQFF
TRBJ2-5 | . | TRBV5-1 | . | TGCGCCAGCAGCTTGGAGGACAGACAAGAGACCCAGTACTTC | CASSLEDRQETQYF
TRBJ2-1 | . | TRBV10-1 | . | TGCGCCAGCAGCGCCGGGGGGCCAGCGCACAATGAGCAGTTCTTC | CASSAGGPAHNEQFF
TRBJ1-5 | . | TRBV7-9 | . | TGTGCCAGCAGCTTACTGACAGGTGGCAATCAGCCCCAGCATTTT | CASSLLTGGNQPQHF
TRBJ1-5 | TRBD1 | TRBV19 | . | TGTGCCAGTACCAGCCCGAGGGGGACAGGGAATCAGCCCCAGCATTTT | CASTSPRGTGNQPQHF
TRBJ2-1 | . | TRBV11-1 | . | TGTGCCAGCAGCTGGACCTCAGCGAGCGGTAATGAGCAGTTCTTC | CASSWTSASGNEQFF
TRBJ2-7 | . | TRBV10-3 | . | TGTGCCATCGGGGGCCCTGACAAATTTTCCTCCTCCTACGAGCAGTACTTC | CAIGGPDKFSSSYEQYF
TRBJ2-3 | TRBD1 | TRBV6-8 | . | TGTGCCAGCAGTTACTCAGGACAGGGCACAGATACGCAGTATTTT | CASSYSGQGTDTQYF
TRBJ2-7 | . | TRBV11-1 | . | TGTGCCAGCAGCCCCAGAGGGCGGGGGCTCCAGACCTACGAGCAGTACTTC | CASSPRGRGLQTYEQYF
TRBJ1-1 | . | TRBV6-4 | . | TGTGCCAGCAGACCTAGGGAGAACACTGAAGCTTTCTTT | CASRPRENTEAFF
TRBJ1-2 | . | TRBV7-3 | . | TGTGCCAGCAGCCCAAGCGGGGCGCCCTATGGCTACACCTTC | CASSPSGAPYGYTF
TRBJ2-5 | . | TRBV9 | . | TGTGCCAGCAGTGCGGGAGAGACCCAGTACTTC | CASSAGETQYF
TRBJ2-7 | . | TRBV5-4 | . | TGTGCCAGCAGCTCCAGCCTGACTAGGTCTAAGGGCGAGCAGTACTTC | CASSSSLTRSKGEQYF
TRBJ2-1 | TRBD2 | TRBV7-3 | few | TGTGCCAGCAGCGAGACCGGGACTAGCGGGAATGAGCAGTTCTTC | CASSETGTSGNEQFF
TRBJ2-3 | . | TRBV5-1 | . | TGCGCCAGCAGCTTGGGATTAGACAGGACAGATACGCAGTATTTT | CASSLGLDRTDTQYF
TRBJ2-3 | TRBD2 | TRBV7-9 | . | TGTGCCAGCAGCTATCCCCTAGCGGGAGGGCCGTTGGGCACAGATACGCAGTATTTT | CASSYPLAGGPLGTDTQYF
TRBJ2-7 | TRBD2 | TRBV27 | . | TGTGCCAGCAGACGAAGCGGGAGGGCCGTTTACGAGCAGTACTTC | CASRRSGRAVYEQYF
TRBJ2-1 | . | TRBV18 | . | TGTGCCAGCTCATCCTCTCTTTTTAGGGGGAACTACGAGCAGTTCTTC | CASSSSLFRGNYEQFF
TRBJ2-1 | . | TRBV7-2 | few | TGTGCCAGCAGCTTGGCCCAGGGCAGGGTGGATGAGCAGTTCTTC | CASSLAQGRVDEQFF
TRBJ2-5 | TRBD2 | TRBV5-6 | . | TGTGCCAGCAGCTTGAGAGGGAGGGGAACAGAGACCCAGTACTTC | CASSLRGRGTETQYF
TRBJ2-1 | . | TRBV6-5 | . | TGTGCCAGCACCCCCTCGGGGGGCCCGAATGAGCAGTTCTTC | CASTPSGGPNEQFF
TRBJ1-2 | TRBD1 | TRBV9 | . | TGTGCCAGCAGCCCAATCCCGACAGGGGACTATGGCTACACCTTC | CASSPIPTGDYGYTF
TRBJ2-1 | . | TRBV7-2 | few | TGTGCCAGCAGCCGGGACTCGAATAAAGAAAACAATGAGCAGTTCTTC | CASSRDSNKENNEQFF
TRBJ2-6 | TRBD1 | TRBV2 | . | TGTGCCAGCAGTGGGACAGGGGCCCGATCTGGGGCCAACGTCCTGACTTTC | CASSGTGARSGANVLTF
TRBJ2-3 | TRBD1 | TRBV6-4 | . | TGTGCCAGTTCAACAGGGGTTTCGACAGATACGCAGTATTTT | CASSTGVSTDTQYF
TRBJ2-5 | TRBD1 | TRBV2 | . | TGTGCCAGCAGACGAAGGACAGGGTCAATGGAGACCCAGTACTTC | CASRRRTGSMETQYF
TRBJ2-7 | . | TRBV7-3 | few | TGTGCCAGCACAGTAAGGGTGCGGAACGAGCAGTACTTC | CASTVRVRNEQYF
TRBJ1-3 | TRBD1 | TRBV30 | . | TGTGCCTACCAGGGGGGGGCTGGAAACACCATATATTTT | CAYQGGAGNTIYF